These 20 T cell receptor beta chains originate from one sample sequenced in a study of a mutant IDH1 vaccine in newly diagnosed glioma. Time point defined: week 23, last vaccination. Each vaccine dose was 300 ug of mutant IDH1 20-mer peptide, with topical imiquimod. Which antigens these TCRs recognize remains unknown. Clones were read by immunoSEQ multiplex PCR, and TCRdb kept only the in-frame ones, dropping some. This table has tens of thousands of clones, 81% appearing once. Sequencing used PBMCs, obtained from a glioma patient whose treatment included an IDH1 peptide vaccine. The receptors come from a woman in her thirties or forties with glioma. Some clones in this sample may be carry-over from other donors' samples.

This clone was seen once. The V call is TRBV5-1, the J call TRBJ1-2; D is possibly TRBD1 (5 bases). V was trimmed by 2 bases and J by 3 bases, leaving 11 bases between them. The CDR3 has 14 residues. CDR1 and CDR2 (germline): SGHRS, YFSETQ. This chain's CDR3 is CASSLTTDDYGYTF. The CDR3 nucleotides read TGCGCCAGCAGCTTAACGACAGACGACTATGGCTACACCTTC.

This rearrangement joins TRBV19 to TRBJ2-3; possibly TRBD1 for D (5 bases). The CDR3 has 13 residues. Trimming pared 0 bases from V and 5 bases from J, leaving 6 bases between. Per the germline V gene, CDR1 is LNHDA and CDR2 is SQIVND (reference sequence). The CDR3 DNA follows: TGTGCCAGTAGTATAGAAAGGGGAGATACGCAGTATTTT. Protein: CASSIERGDTQYF.

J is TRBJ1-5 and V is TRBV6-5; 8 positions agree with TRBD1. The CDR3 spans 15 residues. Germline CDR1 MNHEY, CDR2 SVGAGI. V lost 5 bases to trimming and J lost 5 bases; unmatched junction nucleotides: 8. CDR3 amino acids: CASSTGQGLYQPQHF. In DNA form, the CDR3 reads TGTGCCAGCAGTACCGGACAGGGTCTCTATCAGCCCCAGCATTTT.

CDR3 DNA: TGTGCCAGCAGCCCAACATCCTGGGATCAGCCCCAGCATTTT. This encodes CASSPTSWDQPQHF. V is TRBV27 and J is TRBJ1-5, with unresolved D. There are 14 residues in the CDR3. V was clipped by 6 bases and J by 5 bases, with 14 bases between them. CDR1 and CDR2 from the germline V gene are MNHEY and SMNVEV (reference sequence).

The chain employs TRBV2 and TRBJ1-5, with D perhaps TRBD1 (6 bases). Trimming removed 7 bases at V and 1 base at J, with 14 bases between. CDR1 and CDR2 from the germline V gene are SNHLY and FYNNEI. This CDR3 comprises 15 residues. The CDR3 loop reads CASTSDRRSNQPQHF. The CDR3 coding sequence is TGTGCCAGCACCTCCGACAGGCGGAGCAATCAGCCCCAGCATTTT.

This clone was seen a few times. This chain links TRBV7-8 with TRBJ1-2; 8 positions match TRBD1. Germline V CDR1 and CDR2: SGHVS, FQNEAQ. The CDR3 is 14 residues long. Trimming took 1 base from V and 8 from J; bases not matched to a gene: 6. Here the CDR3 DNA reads TGTGCCAGCAGCTTAGGAGGACAGGGTTGGGGCTACACCTTC. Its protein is CASSLGGQGWGYTF.

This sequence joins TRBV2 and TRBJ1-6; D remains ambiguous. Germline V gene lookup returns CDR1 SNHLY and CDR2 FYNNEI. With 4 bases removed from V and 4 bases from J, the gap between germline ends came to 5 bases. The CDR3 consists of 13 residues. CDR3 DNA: TGTGCCAGCAGTGGGGGTTATAATTCACCCCTCCACTTT. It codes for CASSGGYNSPLHF.

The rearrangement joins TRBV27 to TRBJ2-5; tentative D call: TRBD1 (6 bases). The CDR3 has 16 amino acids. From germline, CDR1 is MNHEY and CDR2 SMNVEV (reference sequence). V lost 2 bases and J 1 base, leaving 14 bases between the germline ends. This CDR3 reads CASSLHTGTFQETQYF. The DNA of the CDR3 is TGTGCCAGCAGTTTACATACAGGGACATTCCAAGAGACCCAGTACTTC.

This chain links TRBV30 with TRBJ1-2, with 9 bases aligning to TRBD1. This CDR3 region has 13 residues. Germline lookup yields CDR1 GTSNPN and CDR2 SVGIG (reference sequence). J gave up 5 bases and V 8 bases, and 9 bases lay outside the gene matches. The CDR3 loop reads CAQTRDRAYGYTF. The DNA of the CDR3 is TGTGCCCAAACCCGGGACAGGGCGTATGGCTACACCTTC.

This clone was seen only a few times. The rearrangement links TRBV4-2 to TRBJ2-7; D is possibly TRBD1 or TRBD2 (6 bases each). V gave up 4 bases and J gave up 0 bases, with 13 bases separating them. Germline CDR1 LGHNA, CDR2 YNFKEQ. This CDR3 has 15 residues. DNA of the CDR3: TGTGCCAGCAGCCCGGACGGGGGCCACTCCTACGAGCAGTACTTC. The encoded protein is CASSPDGGHSYEQYF.

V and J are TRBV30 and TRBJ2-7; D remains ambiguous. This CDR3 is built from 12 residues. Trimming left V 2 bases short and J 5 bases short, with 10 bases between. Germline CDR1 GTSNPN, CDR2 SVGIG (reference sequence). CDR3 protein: CAWSLVGDEQYF. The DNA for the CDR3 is TGTGCCTGGAGTCTCGTTGGCGACGAGCAGTACTTC.

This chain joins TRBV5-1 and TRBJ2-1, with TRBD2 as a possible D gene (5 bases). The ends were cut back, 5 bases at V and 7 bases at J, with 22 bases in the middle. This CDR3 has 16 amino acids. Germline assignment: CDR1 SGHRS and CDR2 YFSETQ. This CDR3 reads CASRKRETVPGNEQFF. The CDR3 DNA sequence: TGCGCCAGCAGGAAGAGGGAAACGGTGCCAGGTAATGAGCAGTTCTTC.

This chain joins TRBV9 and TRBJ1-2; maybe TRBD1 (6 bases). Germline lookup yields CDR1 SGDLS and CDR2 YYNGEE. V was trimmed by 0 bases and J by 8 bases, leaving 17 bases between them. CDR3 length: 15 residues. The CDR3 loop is CASSVGPGRGDGYTF. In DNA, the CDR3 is TGTGCCAGCAGCGTAGGCCCGGGCAGGGGTGACGGCTACACCTTC. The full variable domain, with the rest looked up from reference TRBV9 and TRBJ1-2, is DSGVTQTPKHLITATGQRVTLRCSPRSGDLSVYWYQQSLDQGLQFLIQYYNGEERAKGNILERFSAQQFPDLHSELNLSSLELGDSALYFCASSVGPGRGDGYTFGSGTRLTVV.

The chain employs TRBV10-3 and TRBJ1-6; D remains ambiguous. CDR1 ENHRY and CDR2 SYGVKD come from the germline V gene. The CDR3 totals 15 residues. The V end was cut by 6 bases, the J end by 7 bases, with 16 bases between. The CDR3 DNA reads TGTGCCATCAGCCCGGGTTCCCAGAGGAATTCACCCCTCCACTTT. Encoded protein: CAISPGSQRNSPLHF.

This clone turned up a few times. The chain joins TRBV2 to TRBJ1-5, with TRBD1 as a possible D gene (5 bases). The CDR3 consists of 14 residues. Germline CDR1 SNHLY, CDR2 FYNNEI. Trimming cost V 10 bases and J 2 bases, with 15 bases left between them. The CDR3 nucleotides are TGTGCCACCCAAGGGGAAAGCGGCAATCAGCCCCAGCATTTT. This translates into CATQGESGNQPQHF.

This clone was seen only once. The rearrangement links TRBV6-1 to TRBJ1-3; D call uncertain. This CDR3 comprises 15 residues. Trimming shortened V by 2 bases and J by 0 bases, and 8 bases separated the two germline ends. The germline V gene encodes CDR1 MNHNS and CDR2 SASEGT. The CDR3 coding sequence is TGTGCCAGCAGTGAACGGCCTCGCTCTGGAAACACCATATATTTT. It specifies CASSERPRSGNTIYF.

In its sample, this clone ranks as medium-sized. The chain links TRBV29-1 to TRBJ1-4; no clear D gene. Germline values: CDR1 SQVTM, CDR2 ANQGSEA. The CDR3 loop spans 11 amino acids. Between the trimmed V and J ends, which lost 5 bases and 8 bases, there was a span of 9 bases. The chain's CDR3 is CSVRVGEKLFF. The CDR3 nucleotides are TGCAGCGTTAGGGTTGGGGAAAAACTGTTTTTT.

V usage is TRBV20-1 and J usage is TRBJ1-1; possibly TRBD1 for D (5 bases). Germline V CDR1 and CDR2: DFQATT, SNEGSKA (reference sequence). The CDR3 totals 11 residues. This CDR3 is CTGGWGTEAFF. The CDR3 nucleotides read TGCACAGGTGGGTGGGGGACTGAAGCTTTCTTT.

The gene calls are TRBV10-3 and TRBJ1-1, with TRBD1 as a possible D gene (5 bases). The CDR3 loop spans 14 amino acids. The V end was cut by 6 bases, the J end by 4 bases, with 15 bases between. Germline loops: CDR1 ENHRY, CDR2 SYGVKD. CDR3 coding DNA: TGTGCCATCAGCGGGACGGCGGTTCCCACTGAAGCTTTCTTT. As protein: CAISGTAVPTEAFF.

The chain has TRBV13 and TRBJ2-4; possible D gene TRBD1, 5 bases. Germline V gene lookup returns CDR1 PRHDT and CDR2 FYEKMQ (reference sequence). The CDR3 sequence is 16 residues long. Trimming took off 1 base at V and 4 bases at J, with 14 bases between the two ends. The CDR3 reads CASSLVQGGDKNIQYF. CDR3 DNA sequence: TGTGCCAGCAGCTTAGTGCAGGGTGGGGATAAAAACATTCAGTACTTC.